This T cell receptor (beta chain) was identified during a study of T cell responses to AZD1222 COVID-19 vaccine. The germline CDR1 and CDR2 sequences are SGHRS and YFSETQ. The ends lost 4 bases at V and 6 bases at J; junction bases unmatched: 3. The CDR3 totals 13 residues. To note about this clone: Other nucleotide sequences from this sample produce the same CDR3.

Generated by immunoSEQ multiplex PCR, the TCRdb table keeps only in-frame clones and is missing some. The table includes about 120,000 clones, 91% detected once. The chain combines TRBV5-1 with TRBJ2-1; 8 positions match TRBD2. The material sequenced was peripheral blood, taken on day 0 of AZD1222 vaccination. The clonotype originates from an adult in good health. The CDR3 sequence: CASSLAGGNEQFF. CDR3 coding DNA: TGCGCCAGCAGCCTGGCGGGGGGCAATGAGCAGTTCTTC.